These 20 T cell receptor beta chains share one sample of origin, sequenced in a study of somatic mutations in cytotoxic T cells in rheumatoid arthritis. Only in-frame clones appear in the TCRdb table, and some are missing; sequencing was by immunoSEQ multiplex PCR. Among 8,500 to 13,000 clones listed, approximately 70% were seen once. The source material was CD8+ T cells sorted from blood. The source of these receptors is a man in his fifties or sixties in good health.

The chain combines TRBV9 with TRBJ2-1; 13 bases align to TRBD2. The CDR3 extends over 14 amino acids. J lost 9 bases, V lost 4 bases, and 4 bases had no gene match. The germline V gene encodes CDR1 SGDLS and CDR2 YYNGEE. The CDR3 loop is CASSSGLAGTEQFF. The CDR3, as DNA: TGTGCCAGCAGCTCGGGACTAGCGGGGACTGAGCAGTTCTTC.

V usage is TRBV10-1 and J usage is TRBJ2-2; D uncertain. Germline loops: CDR1 WNHNN, CDR2 SYGVQD (reference sequence). V gave up 3 bases and J gave up 7 bases, with 12 bases separating them. This CDR3 spans 14 amino acids. The CDR3 nucleotides are TGCGCCAGCAGTGATCTAGGAGCTGGCGGGGAGCTGTTTTTT. The encoded protein is CASSDLGAGGELFF.

J is TRBJ1-2 and V is TRBV11-2; 11 bases fit TRBD1. The trim removed 1 base at V and 4 bases at J, leaving 2 bases unmatched. This CDR3 region has 15 residues. Germline CDR1 SGHAT, CDR2 FQNNGV. The CDR3 bases are TGTGCCAGCAGCTTAGTCGGGACAGGGGGCTATGGCTACACCTTC. Protein product: CASSLVGTGGYGYTF.

The rearrangement joins TRBV7-3 to TRBJ2-2; no clear D. The germline CDR1 and CDR2 sequences are SGHTA and FQGTGA. Trimming stripped 1 base from V and 5 bases from J, with 11 bases between. The CDR3 loop spans 15 amino acids. The CDR3 reads CASSLNPTRTGELFF. The DNA of the CDR3 is TGTGCCAGCAGCTTAAACCCCACGAGGACCGGGGAGCTGTTTTTT. The entire variable domain, with the rest obtained from reference TRBV7-3 and TRBJ2-2, is as follows: GAGVSQTPSNKVTEKGKYVELRCDPISGHTALYWYRQSLGQGPEFLIYFQGTGAADDSGLPNDRFFAVRPEGSVSTLKIQRTERGDSAVYLCASSLNPTRTGELFFGEGSRLTVL.

This chain links TRBV5-4 with TRBJ2-7; D is possibly TRBD2 (6 bases). The V gene's germline CDR1 is SGHNT and CDR2 YYREEE (reference sequence). CDR3 length equals 12 residues. Trimming removed 4 bases at V and 3 bases at J, with 8 bases between. Here the CDR3 DNA reads TGTGCCAGCAGCCACGGGGGCTACGAGCAGTACTTC. Amino acid sequence: CASSHGGYEQYF.

This clone was observed a few times. J is TRBJ2-2 and V is TRBV19; D is possibly TRBD1 (6 bases). Trimming took 6 bases from V and 5 from J, leaving 10 bases between them. CDR1 is LNHDA, CDR2 SQIVND, per germline (reference sequence). This CDR3 comprises 13 residues. The CDR3 nucleotides are TGTGCCAGTAGGGGGGCCGGGACCGGGGAGCTGTTTTTT. It codes for CASRGAGTGELFF.

V usage is TRBV5-1 and J usage is TRBJ2-5, with TRBD2 matching 7 bases. The CDR3 has 14 amino acids. The germline gives CDR1 SGHRS, CDR2 YFSETQ. The junction had 13 bases not matched to a gene; V was cut back by 4 bases and J by 10 bases. The DNA of the CDR3 is TGCGCCAGCAGCCTCGGGGGGATAGAGACAGACCAGTACTTC. Amino acids: CASSLGGIETDQYF.

The genes are TRBV4-1 and TRBJ1-2, with TRBD1 matching over 11 bases. CDR1 and CDR2 (germline): MGHRA, YSYEKL. V shed 8 bases, J shed 4 bases, and the junction held 3 bases outside the gene matches. CDR3 size: 13 residues. The CDR3 reads CASGTGGFYGYTF. As DNA, the CDR3 is TGCGCCAGCGGGACAGGGGGATTCTATGGCTACACCTTC.

The chain carries TRBV28 and TRBJ2-7, with TRBD1 matching 9 bases. V gave up 6 bases and J gave up 3 bases; unmatched junction bases: 3. Germline CDR1 and CDR2: MDHEN and SYDVKM. The CDR3 spans 13 residues. The DNA for the CDR3 is TGTGCCAGCAGGACGACAGGGGGCTACGAGCAGTACTTC. It codes for CASRTTGGYEQYF.

This chain links TRBV23-1 with TRBJ1-3; 8 bases agree with TRBD1. TRBV23-1 is labeled an ORF, and its function is uncertain. Trimming removed 2 bases from V and 7 bases from J; junction bases left unmatched: 7. The CDR3 runs 15 residues. The CDR3 loop is CASSQETGVGNTIYF. The CDR3 DNA follows: TGCGCCAGCAGTCAAGAGACAGGGGTAGGGAACACCATATATTTT.

The genes are TRBV28 and TRBJ2-7; D ambiguous. The CDR3 runs 13 residues. CDR1 and CDR2 from the germline V gene are MDHEN and SYDVKM. V lost 1 base and J 1 base, leaving 5 bases between the germline ends. CDR3 bases: TGTGCCAGCAGTTTATCGGCGTCCTACGAGCAGTACTTC. The encoded protein is CASSLSASYEQYF.

This clone was detected a few times. The rearrangement links TRBV2 to TRBJ2-7; possible D gene TRBD2, 5 bases. The CDR3 contains 15 residues. Germline V gene data show CDR1 as SNHLY and CDR2 as FYNNEI. Trimming left V 3 bases short and J 0 bases short, with 12 bases between. CDR3 nucleotides: TGTGCCAGCAGTGAGTTAGCGACCAGCTCCTACGAGCAGTACTTC. This encodes CASSELATSSYEQYF.

This chain links TRBV15 with TRBJ1-5, with 10 bases fitting TRBD1. CDR1 LNHNV and CDR2 YYDKDF come from the germline V gene (reference sequence). V lost 0 bases to trimming and J lost 6 bases; unmatched junction nucleotides: 8. The CDR3 loop spans 17 amino acids. The CDR3 DNA sequence: TGTGCCACCAGCAGAGATCTGACAGGGGGCTACGTTCAGCCCCAGCATTTT. Translating gives CATSRDLTGGYVQPQHF. Drawing the rest from reference TRBV15 and TRBJ1-5, the complete variable domain is DAMVIQNPRYQVTQFGKPVTLSCSQTLNHNVMYWYQQKSSQAPKLLFHYYDKDFNNEADTPDNFQSRRPNTSFCFLDIRSPGLGDTAMYLCATSRDLTGGYVQPQHFGDGTRLSIL.

V and J are TRBV7-8 and TRBJ2-7, with 8 bases aligning to TRBD1. Losses at the gene ends were 3 bases for V and 3 bases for J; bases not matched to a gene: 10. Germline loops: CDR1 SGHVS, CDR2 FQNEAQ. The CDR3 has 16 residues. The DNA for the CDR3 is TGTGCCAGCAGCTTCTTGACAGGGGACGGGAACTACGAGCAGTACTTC. Translating it yields CASSFLTGDGNYEQYF.

The sample holds a few counts of this clone. The chain combines TRBV28 with TRBJ1-3; D gene unclear. Germline V lookup: CDR1 MDHEN, CDR2 SYDVKM. The ends were cut back, 7 bases at V and 1 base at J, with 8 bases in the middle. This CDR3 contains 13 residues. CDR3 residues: CASTPGSGNTIYF. CDR3 sequence (DNA): TGTGCCAGCACCCCGGGTTCTGGAAACACCATATATTTT.

This clone was detected only once. This chain joins TRBV7-6 and TRBJ2-7; 8 positions match TRBD1. Looked up from germline, CDR1 is SGHVS and CDR2 is FNYEAQ. V shed 4 bases, J shed 3 bases, and the junction held 8 bases outside the gene matches. There are 15 residues in the CDR3. The CDR3 loop reads CASSSGIGQGYEQYF. The DNA for the CDR3 is TGTGCCAGCAGCTCTGGGATTGGACAGGGCTACGAGCAGTACTTC.

V and J are TRBV10-3 and TRBJ2-5; tentatively, D is TRBD2 (7 bases). The CDR3 sequence is 15 residues long. Germline V gives CDR1 ENHRY, CDR2 SYGVKD. V dropped 4 bases and J dropped 5 bases, with 17 bases sitting between them. The CDR3 sequence: CAISVEGGPQETQYF. CDR3 coding DNA: TGTGCCATCAGTGTTGAGGGGGGGCCCCAGGAGACCCAGTACTTC.

V usage is TRBV11-2 and J usage is TRBJ2-1; D gene ambiguous. The CDR3 covers 17 residues. The germline V gene has CDR1 SGHAT and CDR2 FQNNGV. V was cut by 5 bases and J by 6 bases, with 23 bases left in between. CDR3 DNA sequence: TGTGCCAGCAGCCTAGTTCTGAGCACTAAGGTTGGCAATGAGCAGTTCTTC. It codes for CASSLVLSTKVGNEQFF.

The chain links TRBV13 to TRBJ2-1; D is unresolved. Per germline, CDR1 PRHDT and CDR2 FYEKMQ (reference sequence). Trimming took off 1 base at V and 8 bases at J, with 9 bases between the two ends. The CDR3 extends over 13 amino acids. The CDR3 spells CASSLDPSDEQFF. In nucleotides, the CDR3 is TGTGCCAGCAGCTTAGATCCTTCCGATGAGCAGTTCTTC.

This clone was counted once. This rearrangement joins TRBV11-2 to TRBJ1-2; TRBD1 might be the D (6 bases). Germline V gene lookup returns CDR1 SGHAT and CDR2 FQNNGV. Trimming took 6 bases from V and 6 from J, leaving 8 bases between them. The CDR3 covers 11 residues. The CDR3: CASRNRDGYTF. The CDR3 DNA reads TGTGCCAGCAGAAACAGGGATGGCTACACCTTC. Combining the CDR3 with reference TRBV11-2 and TRBJ1-2 gives the whole variable domain EAGVAQSPRYKIIEKRQSVAFWCNPISGHATLYWYQQILGQGPKLLIQFQNNGVVDDSQLPKDRFSAERLKGVDSTLKIQPAKLEDSAVYLCASRNRDGYTFGSGTRLTVV.